These T cell receptor beta chains were read from a single sample in a study of beta chain features in type 1 diabetes. This table comes from immunoSEQ multiplex PCR, and its TCRdb copy is limited to in-frame clones, with some not included. The sample holds about 340,000 clones, about 13% seen once. Sequenced material: naive CD4+ T cells from blood. All receptors derive from a woman aged 18-30 years with type 1 diabetes. Both conserved end residues are trimmed from each CDR3.

j_call: TRBJ2-3; v_call: TRBV4-3; cdr3_aa: ASSRSTSGNTDTQY
j_call: TRBJ2-1; v_call: TRBV2; cdr3_aa: ASSVTSGSRNEQF
j_call: TRBJ2-1; v_call: TRBV7-8; cdr3_aa: ASSLRREPVYNEQF
j_call: TRBJ1-1; v_call: TRBV5-4; cdr3_aa: ASSPRGRGGTEAF
j_call: TRBJ1-1; v_call: TRBV27; cdr3_aa: ASRTYRGRNTEAF
j_call: TRBJ2-2; v_call: TRBV30; cdr3_aa: AWGLNRAGTGELF
j_call: TRBJ1-3; v_call: TRBV25-1; cdr3_aa: ASSSTGAGNTIY
j_call: TRBJ2-7; v_call: TRBV18; cdr3_aa: ASSPTGTHEQY
j_call: TRBJ1-2; v_call: TRBV18; cdr3_aa: ASSPGQGNYGYT
j_call: TRBJ2-1; v_call: TRBV19; cdr3_aa: ASSIELLYNEQF